This T cell receptor (beta chain) derives from a study of T cell responses to AZD1222 COVID-19 vaccine. Findings and caveats of the study: Among the donors, most were white British and more were female, and clonal diversity was possibly underestimated. Among vaccine-associated CD4 TCRs, coverage spanned spike, with dominance at 160-218 and 743-854.

Germline CDR1 reads SGHRS; CDR2 reads YFSETQ. This CDR3 contains 14 residues. V lost 0 bases and J lost 2, with 6 bases in between. The data were produced by immunoSEQ multiplex PCR, yet TCRdb's version contains in-frame clones alone and is incomplete. The table has more than 110,000 clones, about 94% seen once. Regarding this clone: Its antigen is unidentified.

The sequences come from peripheral blood, collected on day 0 of AZD1222 vaccination. The source is an adult in good health. The rearrangement joins TRBV5-1 to TRBJ1-3; D is undetermined. This chain's CDR3 is CASSLGTAGNTIYF. In DNA, the CDR3 is TGCGCCAGCAGCTTGGGAACAGCTGGAAACACCATATATTTT.